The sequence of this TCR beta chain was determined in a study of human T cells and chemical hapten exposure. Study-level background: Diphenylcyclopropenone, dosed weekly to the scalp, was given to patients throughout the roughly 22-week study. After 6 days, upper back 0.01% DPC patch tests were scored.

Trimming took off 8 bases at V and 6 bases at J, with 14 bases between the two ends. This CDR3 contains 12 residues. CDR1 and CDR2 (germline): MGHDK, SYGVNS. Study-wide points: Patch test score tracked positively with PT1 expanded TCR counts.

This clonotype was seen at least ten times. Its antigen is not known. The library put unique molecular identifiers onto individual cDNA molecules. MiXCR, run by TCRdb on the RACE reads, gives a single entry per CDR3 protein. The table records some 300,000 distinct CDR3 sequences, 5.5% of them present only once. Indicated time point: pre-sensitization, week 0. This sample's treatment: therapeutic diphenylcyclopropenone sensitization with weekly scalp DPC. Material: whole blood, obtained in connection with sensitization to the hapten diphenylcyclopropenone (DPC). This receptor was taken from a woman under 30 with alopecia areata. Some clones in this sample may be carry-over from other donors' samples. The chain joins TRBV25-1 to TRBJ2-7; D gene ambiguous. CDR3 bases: TGTGCCAGCGGCTATGCCCCGCCCGAGCAGTACTTC. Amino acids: CASGYAPPEQYF.